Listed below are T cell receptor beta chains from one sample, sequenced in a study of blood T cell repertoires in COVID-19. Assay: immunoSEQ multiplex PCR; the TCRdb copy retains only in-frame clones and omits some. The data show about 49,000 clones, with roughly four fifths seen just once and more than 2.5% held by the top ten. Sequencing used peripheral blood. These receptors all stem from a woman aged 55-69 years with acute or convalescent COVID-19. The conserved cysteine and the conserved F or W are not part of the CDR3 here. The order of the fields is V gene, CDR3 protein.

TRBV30,AWSLVNQPQH
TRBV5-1,ASSHMGAGRGNEKLF
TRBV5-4,ASRDGGTPPYEQY
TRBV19,ASMRDRGVEAF
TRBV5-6,ASSLEGSGGFTDTQY
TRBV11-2,ASSLSRGGRDTDTQY
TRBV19,ASTTGGRGNQPQH
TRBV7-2,ASSLLAGGWQGDTQY
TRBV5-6,ASSLGDRDGINEKLF
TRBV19,ASRRIRDRGPQH
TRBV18,ASSPQQDKGVGTEAF
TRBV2,ATGGSRRGTGELF
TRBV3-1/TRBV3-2,ASSQDRYQPQH
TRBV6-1,ASIPGGGYEQF
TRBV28,ASSLENRFNYGYT
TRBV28,ASSYHVTPGHQY
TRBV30,AWTHRGGGIQY
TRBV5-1,ASSLVGGQETQY
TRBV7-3,ASSLSVNSPLH
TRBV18,ASSPASLGTQY
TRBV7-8,ASSSRTGQYTEAF
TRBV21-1,ASSKLLAGSHTGELF
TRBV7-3,ASSLTLGDRGEKLF
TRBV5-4,ASSKRGDISLPYGTDTQY
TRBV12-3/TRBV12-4,ASSFLSAEAF
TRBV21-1,ASSGSYRGNTGELF
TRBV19,ASSRHRDRSNSPLH
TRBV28,ASSSSGTSTYEQY
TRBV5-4,ASSQGQGNYEQY
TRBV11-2,ASSPGFMNTEAF
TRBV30,AWTQKVVYGYT
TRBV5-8,ASSFGTGSSPLH
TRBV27,ASSIGTGGNQPQH
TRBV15,ATSRDPQETQY
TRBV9,ASSAGQGVSYGYT
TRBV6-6,ASRDRSTDTQY
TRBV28,ASEEAPGTGNYGYT
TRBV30,AWSQRNYGYT
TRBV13,ASSHPTEKNYEQY
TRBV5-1,ASSLHQQGGTELF
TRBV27,ASSLIGRDYNEKLF
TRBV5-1,ASTLGPGQTYEQY
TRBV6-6,ASSYSRSGPTDTQY
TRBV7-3,ASSLNTADFFFDTQY
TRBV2,ASSGTVRGRSPLH
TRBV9,ASSVAPERTEAF
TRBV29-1,SVDQGFYEQY
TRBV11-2,ASRLPGAETQY
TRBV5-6,ASSLTGGEEKLF
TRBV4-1,ASSLVATSRASYEQY
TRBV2,ASSLNNYNTNEQF
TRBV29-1,SVEGGSGYT
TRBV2,ASSRQGSSYNSPLH